Listed below are T cell receptor beta chains from one sample, sequenced in a study of blood T cell repertoires in COVID-19. Only in-frame clones appear in the TCRdb table, and some are missing; sequencing was by immunoSEQ multiplex PCR. The sample yields some 200,000 clones, around 84% seen once. The sample comprised peripheral blood. The receptors derive from an elderly man with acute or convalescent COVID-19. The CDR3 runs from the conserved cysteine through the conserved F or W. Each record gives: CDR3 DNA, CDR3 protein, J gene, D gene, V gene. A D gene is named only where the DNA matches it firmly.

TGTGCCAGCAGGGCAAGACAGATCACCGGGGAGCTGTTTTTT CASRARQITGELFF TRBJ2-2 NA TRBV27
TGTGCCAGCAGTTTGAGGGGGCTGAACACTGAAGCTTTCTTT CASSLRGLNTEAFF TRBJ1-1 TRBD1 TRBV28
TGTGCCAGCTCACCGACGGGACAGGGGGCCCCCACCGGGGAGCTGTTTTTT CASSPTGQGAPTGELFF TRBJ2-2 TRBD1 TRBV18
TGTGCCAGTAAGCGGGCCCAAGGGGAGACCCAGTACTTC CASKRAQGETQYF TRBJ2-5 NA TRBV19
TGTGCCAGCAGGGGGGCGGCAGGGGTAACCGGGGAGCTGTTTTTT CASRGAAGVTGELFF TRBJ2-2 NA TRBV6-6
TGTGCCACCAGTGATAGACAGGGGCGCTATGGCTACACCTTC CATSDRQGRYGYTF TRBJ1-2 TRBD1 TRBV24-1
TGTGCCAGCAGTTACGGCAGGAACACTGAAGCTTTCTTT CASSYGRNTEAFF TRBJ1-1 NA TRBV6-5
TGTGCCAGTGGACAGGACCGTTTTCGAGAAAAACTGTTTTTT CASGQDRFREKLFF TRBJ1-4 TRBD1 TRBV9
TGTGCTACCGAGGGAGAGAACTACGAGCAGTACTTC CATEGENYEQYF TRBJ2-7 NA TRBV19
TGTGCCATCAGTGAGGGGGCTAGGGGGATCTATGAGCAGTTCTTC CAISEGARGIYEQFF TRBJ2-1 NA TRBV10-3
TGTGCCAGCTCCTCCAAACACGGGACTAGCGCGACATCCTCCTACAATGAGCAGTTCTTC CASSSKHGTSATSSYNEQFF TRBJ2-1 TRBD2 TRBV18
TGTGCCAGTAGTCTCACTAGCGGGGGTTACACAGATACGCAGTATTTT CASSLTSGGYTDTQYF TRBJ2-3 TRBD2 TRBV19
TGTGCCAGCAGCTACCGAAGCAGGCTAGCGGTTAACAATGAGCAGTTCTTC CASSYRSRLAVNNEQFF TRBJ2-1 TRBD2 TRBV11-2
TGCGCCAGCAGCGCGCCCCAGGGGCCGGGAGGGCCGACCGGGGAGCTGTTTTTT CASSAPQGPGGPTGELFF TRBJ2-2 TRBD2 TRBV5-1
TGTGCCAGCAGTGAGGAACAGGGCGACGGCTACACCTTC CASSEEQGDGYTF TRBJ1-2 NA TRBV6-1
TGTGCCAGCAGCCAAGTTCGGGATCGCGGTTCACCCCTCCACTTT CASSQVRDRGSPLHF TRBJ1-6 NA TRBV3-1/TRBV3-2